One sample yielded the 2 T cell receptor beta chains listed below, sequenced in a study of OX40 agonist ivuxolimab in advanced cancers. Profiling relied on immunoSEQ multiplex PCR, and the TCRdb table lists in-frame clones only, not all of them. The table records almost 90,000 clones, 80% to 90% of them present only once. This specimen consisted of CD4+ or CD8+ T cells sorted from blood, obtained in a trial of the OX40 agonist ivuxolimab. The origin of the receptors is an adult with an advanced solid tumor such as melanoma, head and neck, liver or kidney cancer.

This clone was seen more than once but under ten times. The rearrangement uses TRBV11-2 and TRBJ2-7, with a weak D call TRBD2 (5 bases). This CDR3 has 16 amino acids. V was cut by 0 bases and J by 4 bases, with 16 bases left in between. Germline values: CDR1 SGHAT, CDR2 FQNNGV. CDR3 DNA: TGTGCCAGCAGCTTAGATGCCGTTAGGCTAGCTTACGAGCAGTACTTC. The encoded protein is CASSLDAVRLAYEQYF.

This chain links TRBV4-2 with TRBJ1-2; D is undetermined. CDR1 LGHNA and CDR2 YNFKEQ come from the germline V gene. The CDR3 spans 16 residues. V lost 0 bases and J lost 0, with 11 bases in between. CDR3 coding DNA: TGTGCCAGCAGCCAAGACCAACAGAGAACTAACTATGGCTACACCTTC. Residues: CASSQDQQRTNYGYTF.